Each of the 29 T cell receptor beta chains below was sequenced from the same sample in a study of glioma-infiltrating T cells after dendritic cell vaccination. Profiled with immunoSEQ multiplex PCR; TCRdb holds only in-frame clones, not every one. The sample includes roughly 83,000 clones, around 86% seen only once; the top ten take about a sixth. The sample here was blood, taken before dendritic cell vaccination. The receptor set was obtained from a human donor with glioblastoma.

This chain connects TRBV19 to TRBJ2-1; 9 bases fit TRBD1. The CDR3 runs to 16 residues. Germline loops: CDR1 LNHDA, CDR2 SQIVND (reference sequence). Trimming removed 4 bases from V and 2 bases from J; junction bases left unmatched: 6. CDR3 in amino acids: CASSTPTGGPYNEQFF. DNA for the CDR3: TGTGCCAGTAGTACGCCGACAGGGGGTCCCTACAATGAGCAGTTCTTC.

The chain is built from TRBV5-1 and TRBJ1-2; tentative D call: TRBD1 (5 bases). The CDR3 has 15 residues. V lost 0 bases and J 1 base, leaving 10 bases between the germline ends. The germline V gene encodes CDR1 SGHRS and CDR2 YFSETQ. The CDR3, as DNA: TGCGCCAGCAGCTTGGCCCAGGGTCATAACTATGGCTACACCTTC. This codes for CASSLAQGHNYGYTF.

The chain joins TRBV5-1 to TRBJ1-1; a weak D match, TRBD1 (5 bases). V was trimmed by 3 bases and J by 1 base, leaving 10 bases between them. CDR1 is SGHRS and CDR2 is YFSETQ in the germline V gene. This CDR3 spans 14 amino acids. CDR3 nucleotides: TGCGCCAGCAGCTCCTCGGGGGGGAACACTGAAGCTTTCTTT. It translates to CASSSSGGNTEAFF. Using reference TRBV5-1 and TRBJ1-1 for the parts outside the CDR3, the full variable domain is KAGVTQTPRYLIKTRGQQVTLSCSPISGHRSVSWYQQTPGQGLQFLFEYFSETQRNKGNFPGRFSGRQFSNSRSEMNVSTLELGDSALYLCASSSSGGNTEAFFGQGTRLTVV.

CDR3 nucleotide sequence: TGTGCCAGTAGTCCATCCAGGACAGGGGAGCAGCAGTACTTC. Encoded protein: CASSPSRTGEQQYF. The chain has TRBV19 and TRBJ2-7; 9 bases are a match to TRBD1. Germline assignment: CDR1 LNHDA and CDR2 SQIVND (reference sequence). The V segment lost 5 bases and the J segment 8 bases; nucleotides outside the gene matches: 10. This CDR3 spans 14 amino acids.

V usage is TRBV5-1 and J usage is TRBJ2-2, with 9 bases identical to TRBD1. The CDR3 runs to 17 residues. Germline V gene data show CDR1 as SGHRS and CDR2 as YFSETQ. V shed 4 bases, J shed 3 bases, and the junction held 10 bases outside the gene matches. CDR3 in amino acids: CASSPTGGGGYTGELFF. The CDR3, as DNA: TGCGCCAGCAGCCCTACAGGGGGCGGTGGGTACACCGGGGAGCTGTTTTTT.

The V gene is TRBV6-5, the J gene TRBJ2-1, with 12 bases that match TRBD2. The germline CDR1 and CDR2 sequences are MNHEY and SVGAGI. The CDR3 sequence is 15 residues long. With V trimmed by 5 bases and J by 4 bases, 3 bases remained unmatched. The CDR3 region is CASSRTSGTYNEQFF. The CDR3 nucleotides read TGTGCCAGCAGTCGGACTAGCGGGACATACAATGAGCAGTTCTTC.

V gene TRBV9 combines with J gene TRBJ2-7, with 8 bases that match TRBD2. The CDR3 sequence is 15 residues long. V lost 0 bases to trimming and J lost 2 bases; unmatched junction nucleotides: 4. The germline V gene has CDR1 SGDLS and CDR2 YYNGEE. The CDR3 DNA is TGTGCCAGCAGCGTAGTGGCGGGGGGCCCCTACGAGCAGTACTTC. Translated, it gives CASSVVAGGPYEQYF.

V usage is TRBV7-9 and J usage is TRBJ1-1, with TRBD1 matching over 12 bases. Germline CDR1 and CDR2: SEHNR and FQNEAQ (reference sequence). The CDR3 length is 18 residues. With V trimmed by 4 bases and J by 4 bases, 13 bases remained unmatched. The CDR3 coding sequence is TGTGCCAGCAGCTCCCGGGACAGGGGGCTCTATGTGGGCACTGAAGCTTTCTTT. As protein: CASSSRDRGLYVGTEAFF. The entire variable domain, with the rest obtained from reference TRBV7-9 and TRBJ1-1, is as follows: DTGVSQNPRHKITKRGQNVTFRCDPISEHNRLYWYRQTLGQGPEFLTYFQNEAQLEKSRLLSDRFSAERPKGSFSTLEIQRTEQGDSAMYLCASSSRDRGLYVGTEAFFGQGTRLTVV.

In nucleotides, the CDR3 is TGTGCCAGCAGCGGGGGAAGGGTTGAAAAACTGTTTTTT. Its translation: CASSGGRVEKLFF. This chain uses TRBV27 with TRBJ1-4, with D maybe TRBD1 (5 bases). The CDR3 consists of 13 residues. Trimming shortened V by 6 bases and J by 7 bases, and 12 bases separated the two germline ends. Germline V gene lookup returns CDR1 MNHEY and CDR2 SMNVEV (reference sequence).

The CDR3 sequence is CASSERVGGTNGYTF. For the CDR3, the DNA is TGTGCCAGCAGTGAAAGGGTGGGGGGGACGAATGGCTACACCTTC. This chain uses TRBV6-1 with TRBJ1-2, with a weak D call TRBD1 (5 bases). Germline V gives CDR1 MNHNS, CDR2 SASEGT. CDR3 length: 15 residues. Trimming took 2 bases from V and 6 from J, leaving 16 bases between them.

This clone was counted a single time. The chain is built from TRBV5-1 and TRBJ2-1; possibly TRBD2 for D (6 bases). Germline V gives CDR1 SGHRS, CDR2 YFSETQ. The CDR3 has 15 residues. Trimming cost V 4 bases and J 0 bases, with 11 bases left between them. CDR3 DNA: TGCGCCAGCAGCAAAGGGGACTCCTCCTACAATGAGCAGTTCTTC. Translation gives CASSKGDSSYNEQFF.

This rearrangement joins TRBV2 to TRBJ1-4; weak D call: TRBD1 (6 bases). The germline gives CDR1 SNHLY, CDR2 FYNNEI. The CDR3 totals 15 residues. V lost 2 bases and J lost 8, with 15 bases in between. The CDR3 region is CASSEWGQGLEKLFF. CDR3 nucleotide sequence: TGTGCCAGCAGTGAATGGGGACAAGGGTTGGAAAAACTGTTTTTT. The whole variable domain, filled in from reference TRBV2 and TRBJ1-4, reads EPEVTQTPSHQVTQMGQEVILRCVPISNHLYFYWYRQILGQKVEFLVSFYNNEISEKSEIFDDQFSVERPDGSNFTLKIRSTKLEDSAMYFCASSEWGQGLEKLFFGSGTQLSVL.

The CDR3: CASSPRAGGTTDTQYF. The CDR3 DNA reads as TGCGCCAGCAGCCCCCGCGCTGGCGGCACCACAGATACGCAGTATTTT. This rearrangement joins TRBV5-1 to TRBJ2-3; no firm D call. Germline CDR1 is SGHRS and CDR2 is YFSETQ. CDR3 length: 16 residues. Trimming stripped 4 bases from V and 2 bases from J, with 17 bases between. Full variable domain (outside the CDR3, taken from reference TRBV5-1 and TRBJ2-3): KAGVTQTPRYLIKTRGQQVTLSCSPISGHRSVSWYQQTPGQGLQFLFEYFSETQRNKGNFPGRFSGRQFSNSRSEMNVSTLELGDSALYLCASSPRAGGTTDTQYFGPGTRLTVL.

CDR3 nucleotides: TGTGCCAGCAGCTTGGACAGGAACACCGGGGAGCTGTTTTTT. The encoded protein is CASSLDRNTGELFF. The gene calls are TRBV5-6 and TRBJ2-2; D is uncertain. CDR3 size: 14 residues. The V end was cut by 0 bases, the J end by 1 base, with 4 bases between. CDR1 is SGHDT, CDR2 YYEEEE, per germline.

V is TRBV14 and J is TRBJ2-5; D uncertain. The DNA end lines up better with TRBJ2-7; the J call may be wrong. The CDR3 extends over 11 amino acids. Germline CDR1 SGHDN, CDR2 FVKESK. DNA for the CDR3: TGTGCCAGCAGCCTCGCCTACGAGCAGTACTTC. Protein product: CASSLAYEQYF.

The CDR3 sequence: CATSKDLAAGELFF. CDR3 sequence (DNA): TGTGCCACCAGCAAAGATTTAGCTGCCGGGGAGCTGTTTTTT. The rearrangement links TRBV15 to TRBJ2-2; no firm D call. Trimming cost V 4 bases and J 6 bases, with 12 bases left between them. The germline CDR1 and CDR2 sequences are LNHNV and YYDKDF (reference sequence). This CDR3 is 14 amino acids long.

V and J are TRBV7-9 and TRBJ2-5; 12 bases line up with TRBD2. The length of the CDR3 is 17 residues. The germline V gene has CDR1 SEHNR and CDR2 FQNEAQ (reference sequence). With V trimmed by 6 bases and J by 5 bases, 13 bases remained unmatched. CDR3 protein: CASRRTSGGSVRETQYF. CDR3 nucleotide sequence: TGTGCCAGCAGGCGTACTAGCGGGGGGAGCGTTCGGGAGACCCAGTACTTC.

The chain carries TRBV15 and TRBJ2-3, with 7 nucleotides matching TRBD2. Per the germline V gene, CDR1 is LNHNV and CDR2 is YYDKDF (reference sequence). This CDR3 comprises 16 residues. V lost 4 bases to trimming and J lost 1 base; unmatched junction nucleotides: 8. The CDR3 protein is CATSTTRLAGTDTQYF. The CDR3 nucleotides read TGTGCCACCAGCACAACCAGACTAGCTGGCACAGATACGCAGTATTTT.

The sample holds a few counts of this clone. A read error is likely here: a far larger clone is one base away. CDR3 DNA: TGTGCCAGCAGCCAAAGGACAGGGAGGGAGCAGTACTTC. Its translation: CASSQRTGREQYF. V is TRBV11-1 and J is TRBJ2-7, with 8 bases that match TRBD1. Germline trimming cut 5 bases from V and 7 bases from J; bases unmatched to any gene: 7. Germline V gene data show CDR1 as SGHAT and CDR2 as FQDESV (reference sequence). The CDR3 extends over 13 amino acids.

The chain links TRBV14 to TRBJ1-1, with D perhaps TRBD1 (6 bases). V was trimmed by 3 bases and J by 0 bases, leaving 20 bases between them. The CDR3 runs to 18 residues. The germline V gene encodes CDR1 SGHDN and CDR2 FVKESK. In DNA form, the CDR3 reads TGTGCCAGCAGCCAGTTACCGGGACACCGAAGCCTGAACACTGAAGCTTTCTTT. It yields the protein CASSQLPGHRSLNTEAFF.

The rearrangement joins TRBV5-1 to TRBJ2-3, with 7 bases aligning to TRBD2. V lost 4 bases to trimming and J lost 2 bases; unmatched junction nucleotides: 10. The CDR3 is made up of 16 amino acids. Germline CDR1 SGHRS, CDR2 YFSETQ. CDR3 in DNA: TGCGCCAGCAGCCCGGGGGAGGGTGACTACACAGATACGCAGTATTTT. It yields the protein CASSPGEGDYTDTQYF.

The rearrangement links TRBV5-6 to TRBJ1-3; 9 bases line up with TRBD1. Germline CDR1 is SGHDT and CDR2 is YYEEEE. After removal of 3 bases from V and 6 bases from J, the junction contained 19 bases not matched to a gene. The CDR3 loop spans 19 amino acids. CDR3 in amino acids: CASSSGDRVEKYGSNTIYF. In DNA, the CDR3 is TGTGCCAGCAGCTCCGGGGACAGGGTCGAGAAATACGGTTCAAACACCATATATTTT.

The chain recombines TRBV5-1 with TRBJ2-7; 10 nucleotides align to TRBD1. CDR1 and CDR2 from the germline V gene are SGHRS and YFSETQ. V was clipped by 6 bases and J by 3 bases; unmatched bases: 9. The length of the CDR3 is 15 residues. CDR3 region: CASTNTGTGDYEQYF. The CDR3 nucleotides read TGCGCCAGCACCAATACCGGGACAGGGGACTACGAGCAGTACTTC.

The J gene is TRBJ1-1, the V gene TRBV19; 7 bases are shared with TRBD1. J lost 7 bases, V lost 5 bases, and 10 bases had no gene match. The CDR3 consists of 14 residues. CDR1 is LNHDA, CDR2 SQIVND, per germline (reference sequence). This chain's CDR3 is CASSGEGAQNEAFF. The CDR3, as DNA: TGTGCCAGTAGTGGAGAGGGGGCCCAAAATGAAGCTTTCTTT.

The chain recombines TRBV5-1 with TRBJ2-7; tentative D call: TRBD2 (6 bases). Germline V lookup: CDR1 SGHRS, CDR2 YFSETQ. The CDR3 spans 14 residues. V was trimmed by 3 bases and J by 2 bases, leaving 12 bases between them. CDR3 amino acids: CASSWGDRPYEQYF. Here the CDR3 DNA reads TGCGCCAGCAGCTGGGGGGACCGCCCCTACGAGCAGTACTTC. Based on the CDR3 plus reference TRBV5-1 and TRBJ2-7, the full variable domain is KAGVTQTPRYLIKTRGQQVTLSCSPISGHRSVSWYQQTPGQGLQFLFEYFSETQRNKGNFPGRFSGRQFSNSRSEMNVSTLELGDSALYLCASSWGDRPYEQYFGPGTRLTVT.

V and J are TRBV2 and TRBJ2-1; TRBD2 is a possible D gene (7 bases). The CDR3 is made up of 15 amino acids. CDR1 is SNHLY and CDR2 is FYNNEI in the germline V gene. V dropped 10 bases and J dropped 1 base, with 17 bases sitting between them. This chain's CDR3 is CATRGGGSSYNEQFF. DNA of the CDR3: TGTGCCACCCGGGGAGGGGGGAGTTCCTACAATGAGCAGTTCTTC.

This clone occurred once. In DNA form, the CDR3 reads TGTGCCAGCAGTTCCAAGGGACAGGGGGCTGTTGGACCCCTCCACTTT. Translating it yields CASSSKGQGAVGPLHF. The rearrangement links TRBV6-5 to TRBJ1-6, with 12 bases that match TRBD1. The CDR3 sequence is 16 residues long. J lost 12 bases, V lost 4 bases, and 10 bases had no gene match. The V gene's germline CDR1 is MNHEY and CDR2 SVGAGI.

A few counts support this clone. V is TRBV6-5 and J is TRBJ2-2, with a tentative D call TRBD2 (6 bases). Trimming removed 7 bases from V and 0 bases from J, with 9 bases in between. This CDR3 is 14 amino acids long. Germline CDR1 and CDR2: MNHEY and SVGAGI. CDR3 bases: TGTGCCAGCATCGGGGACTCGAACACCGGGGAGCTGTTTTTT. This codes for CASIGDSNTGELFF.

The CDR3, as DNA: TGTGCCAGCAGTGATAGGTCGGACAGTAGGGAGACCCAGTACTTC. It is translated as CASSDRSDSRETQYF. This sequence joins TRBV2 and TRBJ2-5; possible D gene TRBD1, 6 bases. Trimming removed 3 bases from V and 5 bases from J, with 16 bases in between. Germline CDR1 SNHLY, CDR2 FYNNEI. This CDR3 spans 15 amino acids.